This TCR beta chain was captured by sequencing in a study of cytomegalovirus exposure and HLA in healthy donors. Use of 60 Vbeta and 13 Jbeta primers characterized the PCR. Libraries were prepared by immunoSEQ multiplex PCR; TCRdb keeps only in-frame clonotypes and omits some of them. This table has some 71,000 clones, about 75% appearing once. This CDR3 contains 13 residues. The ends were cut back, 5 bases at V and 5 bases at J, with 11 bases in the middle. The V gene's germline CDR1 is SGHNT and CDR2 YENEEA. J is TRBJ2-3 and V is TRBV11-3; maybe TRBD1 (6 bases). This TCR came from a man younger than 35 in good health and CMV-seronegative. The source material was PBMCs. DNA of the CDR3: TGTGCCAGCAGCGTGAACAGGGTAGATACGCAGTATTTT. This encodes CASSVNRVDTQYF.